Below, one T cell receptor beta chain is given with its context. The record originates from a study of OX40 agonist ivuxolimab in advanced cancers. Only in-frame clones appear in the TCRdb table, and some are missing; sequencing was by immunoSEQ multiplex PCR. The sample lists some 50,000 clones, roughly four fifths occurring once. The CDR3 consists of 15 residues. With 0 bases removed from V and 6 bases from J, the gap between germline ends came to 15 bases. Germline CDR1 is MGHRA and CDR2 is YSYEKL. Sampling times: baseline, cycle 4 day 1, cycle 7 day 1. This sequence joins TRBV4-1 and TRBJ2-7, with D maybe TRBD1 (5 bases). This specimen was CD4+ or CD8+ T cells sorted from blood, taken in a trial of the OX40 agonist ivuxolimab. The TCR was taken from an adult with an advanced solid tumor such as melanoma, head and neck, liver or kidney cancer. CDR3 residues: CASSQEGAFSREQYF. CDR3 DNA: TGCGCCAGCAGCCAAGAAGGGGCCTTTTCTCGCGAGCAGTACTTC.